This passage covers 3 T cell receptor beta chains from one sample sequenced in a study of radiotherapy plus CTLA-4 blockade in lung cancer. The data were produced by immunoSEQ multiplex PCR, yet TCRdb's version contains in-frame clones alone and is incomplete. The sample lists about 98,000 clones, more than 75% occurring once. The sequencing used peripheral blood, collected from a patient treated with radiotherapy plus ipilimumab. These receptors all stem from a human donor with non-small cell lung cancer who had a partial response to radiotherapy plus ipilimumab.

This chain uses TRBV6-4 with TRBJ1-5; 9 nucleotides align to TRBD1. Germline CDR1 MRHNA, CDR2 SNTAGT. J was trimmed by 3 bases and V by 4 bases; bases with no gene match: 4. The CDR3 sequence is 15 residues long. The CDR3: CASSVDRGPNQPQHF. CDR3 nucleotide sequence: TGTGCCAGCAGTGTGGACAGGGGACCCAATCAGCCCCAGCATTTT.

The CDR3 sequence: CASSLFGSSDTQYF. CDR3 DNA sequence: TGCGCCAGCAGCTTGTTTGGCTCCTCGGATACGCAGTATTTT. The V gene is TRBV5-1, the J gene TRBJ2-3; D call uncertain. V was clipped by 1 base and J by 6 bases, with 12 bases between them. The CDR3 sequence is 14 residues long. Germline CDR1 is SGHRS and CDR2 is YFSETQ.

The chain recombines TRBV5-1 with TRBJ2-3, with D maybe TRBD2 (5 bases). The germline V and J ends were trimmed by 0 bases and 2 bases, with 10 bases remaining between them. Germline lookup yields CDR1 SGHRS and CDR2 YFSETQ. This CDR3 is built from 15 residues. The CDR3 DNA sequence: TGCGCCAGCAGCTTGGACGGAGGAACCACAGATACGCAGTATTTT. It is translated as CASSLDGGTTDTQYF. The variable domain in full, with the rest retrieved from reference TRBV5-1 and TRBJ2-3, is KAGVTQTPRYLIKTRGQQVTLSCSPISGHRSVSWYQQTPGQGLQFLFEYFSETQRNKGNFPGRFSGRQFSNSRSEMNVSTLELGDSALYLCASSLDGGTTDTQYFGPGTRLTVL.